These 31 T cell receptor beta chains originate from one sample sequenced in a study of shared clonotypes between healthy human individuals. Sequencing was performed with immunoSEQ multiplex PCR; in TCRdb, only in-frame clones are kept and a portion is missing. The data hold approximately 2.5 million clones, with under 95% observed a single time. Sequenced material: naive CD4+ T cells from PBMCs. As to subset: CD45RA+ positively selected. The origin of the receptors is a young man in good health. Some clones in this sample may be carry-over from other donors' samples.

The DNA of the CDR3 is TGCGCCAGCAGCCAAGATCGGGACGGTGAAAAACTGTTTTTT. Its protein is CASSQDRDGEKLFF. The chain couples TRBV4-1 to TRBJ1-4, with TRBD1 as a possible D gene (5 bases). The CDR3 is made up of 14 amino acids. The germline V gene has CDR1 MGHRA and CDR2 YSYEKL. V was shortened by 0 bases and J by 7 bases, with 9 bases between the two germline ends.

The chain links TRBV6-1 to TRBJ2-6; D call uncertain. The CDR3 loop spans 17 amino acids. With 2 bases removed from V and 0 bases from J, the gap between germline ends came to 11 bases. From germline, CDR1 is MNHNS and CDR2 SASEGT. CDR3: CASSERAPPSGANVLTF. The CDR3 coding sequence is TGTGCCAGCAGTGAAAGAGCTCCCCCCTCTGGGGCCAACGTCCTGACTTTC.

V is TRBV5-1 and J is TRBJ1-1, with 9 nucleotides matching TRBD1. Germline-derived CDR1 and CDR2 are SGHRS and YFSETQ. The CDR3 consists of 15 residues. With 4 bases clipped from V and 11 bases from J, the junction kept 15 bases outside the gene matches. The CDR3 sequence is CASSLDPTGGNGAFF. Written as DNA, the CDR3 is TGCGCCAGCAGCCTAGACCCCACAGGGGGCAATGGGGCTTTCTTT.

This clone was picked up one time. The chain employs TRBV29-1 and TRBJ2-1, with D perhaps matching TRBD2 (5 bases). The CDR3 is 13 residues long. CDR1 and CDR2 from the germline V gene are SQVTM and ANQGSEA. V lost 4 bases and J 1 base, leaving 8 bases between the germline ends. The CDR3 DNA sequence: TGCAGCGTTGGGAGGCGGTCCTACAATGAGCAGTTCTTC. As protein: CSVGRRSYNEQFF.

The gene calls are TRBV5-1 and TRBJ2-3, with 7 bases fitting TRBD1. V gave up 10 bases and J gave up 2 bases; unmatched junction bases: 7. CDR1 is SGHRS, CDR2 YFSETQ, per germline. The CDR3 totals 13 residues. CDR3 loop: CACGTGVTDTQYF. In nucleotides, the CDR3 is TGCGCCTGCGGTACAGGGGTCACAGATACGCAGTATTTT.

The chain recombines TRBV28 with TRBJ1-2, with no clear D. This CDR3 contains 15 residues. V was shortened by 7 bases and J by 0 bases, with 15 bases between the two germline ends. CDR1 and CDR2 (germline): MDHEN, SYDVKM. The CDR3 nucleotides read TGTGCCAGCAAAACCGGTGCCCCCACTAACTATGGCTACACCTTC. Residues: CASKTGAPTNYGYTF.

The chain is built from TRBV28 and TRBJ2-6; no clear D. From germline, CDR1 is MDHEN and CDR2 SYDVKM. The CDR3 spans 15 residues. V lost 7 bases to trimming and J lost 0 bases, with 10 bases between them. DNA for the CDR3: TGTGCCAGCAAGTTCTCGGGCTCTGGGGCCAACGTCCTGACTTTC. Amino acids: CASKFSGSGANVLTF.

The V gene is TRBV6-1, the J gene TRBJ2-5, with a tentative D call TRBD1 (5 bases). Germline V gives CDR1 MNHNS, CDR2 SASEGT. Trimming cost V 4 bases and J 1 base, with 7 bases left between them. This CDR3 has 13 amino acids. CDR3 loop: CASSGTFQETQYF. The CDR3 DNA sequence: TGTGCCAGCAGTGGGACATTCCAAGAGACCCAGTACTTC.

J is TRBJ2-1 and V is TRBV6-1, with a possible D match to TRBD2 (6 bases). The germline gives CDR1 MNHNS, CDR2 SASEGT. The CDR3 loop spans 13 amino acids. The ends were cut back, 6 bases at V and 15 bases at J, with 21 bases in the middle. The CDR3 spells CASSGGLGFPRFF. DNA for the CDR3: TGTGCCAGCAGCGGAGGGCTCGGGTTCCCGAGGTTCTTC.

This chain joins TRBV11-1 and TRBJ1-5; D call uncertain. CDR3 size: 13 residues. Trimming cost V 2 bases and J 4 bases, with 6 bases left between them. Germline values: CDR1 SGHAT, CDR2 FQDESV (reference sequence). Here the CDR3 DNA reads TGTGCCAGCAGCTTACAGGAGAATCAGCCCCAGCATTTT. It specifies CASSLQENQPQHF.

The chain recombines TRBV9 with TRBJ2-3; no definite D call. Germline V CDR1 and CDR2: SGDLS, YYNGEE. The V gene lost 1 base and the J gene lost 1 base, with 7 bases spanning the gap. The CDR3 length is 14 residues. In DNA form, the CDR3 reads TGTGCCAGCAGCGTAAGTGAGGGCACAGATACGCAGTATTTT. It yields the protein CASSVSEGTDTQYF. Supplemented by reference TRBV9 and TRBJ2-3, the full variable domain reads DSGVTQTPKHLITATGQRVTLRCSPRSGDLSVYWYQQSLDQGLQFLIQYYNGEERAKGNILERFSAQQFPDLHSELNLSSLELGDSALYFCASSVSEGTDTQYFGPGTRLTVL.

The chain recombines TRBV4-3 with TRBJ1-2; TRBD1 aligns across 12 bases. The germline V gene has CDR1 LGHNA and CDR2 YSLEER. The CDR3 runs 16 residues. After removal of 9 bases from V and 3 bases from J, the junction contained 11 bases not matched to a gene. The CDR3 loop is CASTPGTGGVDYGYTF. In DNA, the CDR3 is TGCGCCAGTACCCCCGGGACAGGGGGCGTCGACTATGGCTACACCTTC.

V gene TRBV2 combines with J gene TRBJ2-1; perhaps TRBD2 as D (6 bases). V shed 2 bases and J shed 0 bases, with 8 bases lying between them. CDR3 length equals 15 residues. Germline V gene data show CDR1 as SNHLY and CDR2 as FYNNEI. CDR3 sequence: CASSETSPSYNEQFF. The CDR3 nucleotides are TGTGCCAGCAGTGAAACTAGCCCCTCCTACAATGAGCAGTTCTTC.

The rearrangement uses TRBV10-1 and TRBJ2-1; no definite D call. The germline V and J ends were trimmed by 3 bases and 6 bases, with 6 bases remaining between them. This CDR3 region has 12 residues. In germline, CDR1 is WNHNN, CDR2 SYGVQD (reference sequence). CDR3 DNA sequence: TGCGCCAGCAGTGAAGCAACCAATGAGCAGTTCTTC. This gives the protein CASSEATNEQFF.

The chain employs TRBV5-6 and TRBJ1-3; D uncertain. Germline CDR1 and CDR2: SGHDT and YYEEEE. The CDR3 runs 17 residues. The ends were cut back, 0 bases at V and 1 base at J, with 14 bases in the middle. The CDR3, as DNA: TGTGCCAGCAGCTTGGACCGCCGGAGGGCATCTGGAAACACCATATATTTT. Translated, it gives CASSLDRRRASGNTIYF.

Only a few counts were recorded for this clone. This chain links TRBV30 with TRBJ1-1; D not resolved. Trimming took off 5 bases at V and 7 bases at J, with 14 bases between the two ends. Germline V gene lookup returns CDR1 GTSNPN and CDR2 SVGIG (reference sequence). This CDR3 comprises 12 residues. CDR3: CAWGQRIGEAFF. CDR3 nucleotide sequence: TGTGCCTGGGGTCAGCGAATCGGTGAAGCTTTCTTT.

About this clone itself: Other nucleotide sequences from this sample produce the same CDR3. The genes are TRBV9 and TRBJ1-2; D is undetermined. The CDR3 extends over 13 amino acids. In germline, CDR1 is SGDLS, CDR2 YYNGEE. V gave up 2 bases and J gave up 0 bases, with 5 bases separating them. CDR3 loop: CASSVDANYGYTF. For the CDR3, the DNA is TGTGCCAGCAGCGTTGATGCTAACTATGGCTACACCTTC. Together with reference TRBV9 and TRBJ1-2, the CDR3 gives the full variable domain: DSGVTQTPKHLITATGQRVTLRCSPRSGDLSVYWYQQSLDQGLQFLIQYYNGEERAKGNILERFSAQQFPDLHSELNLSSLELGDSALYFCASSVDANYGYTFGSGTRLTVV.

The chain couples TRBV7-9 to TRBJ1-1; weak D call: TRBD1 (5 bases). This CDR3 is 13 amino acids long. V was cut by 4 bases and J by 3 bases, with 9 bases left in between. The germline gives CDR1 SEHNR, CDR2 FQNEAQ (reference sequence). DNA for the CDR3: TGTGCCAGCAGCTGGGGACGGGACACTGAAGCTTTCTTT. It is translated as CASSWGRDTEAFF.

The chain carries TRBV21-1 and TRBJ1-1. TRBV21-1 constitutes a pseudogene. The CDR3 consists of 15 residues. This CDR3 reads CASSSRANLNTEAFF. Here the CDR3 DNA reads TGTGCCAGCAGCTCACGAGCGAATTTGAACACTGAAGCTTTCTTT.

The chain has TRBV2 and TRBJ2-2; D might be TRBD1 (5 bases). The CDR3 spans 15 residues. The V gene's germline CDR1 is SNHLY and CDR2 FYNNEI. V gave up 4 bases and J gave up 2 bases, with 11 bases separating them. The CDR3 region is CASSGPQGNTGELFF. The CDR3 coding sequence is TGTGCCAGCAGTGGTCCTCAGGGAAACACCGGGGAGCTGTTTTTT. Full variable domain (remainder filled in from reference TRBV2 and TRBJ2-2): EPEVTQTPSHQVTQMGQEVILRCVPISNHLYFYWYRQILGQKVEFLVSFYNNEISEKSEIFDDQFSVERPDGSNFTLKIRSTKLEDSAMYFCASSGPQGNTGELFFGEGSRLTVL.

The DNA for the CDR3 is TGTGCCAGCTCACCACGGGGGACAGGGAGTGGCGAGCAGTACTTC. Amino acids: CASSPRGTGSGEQYF. This sequence joins TRBV18 and TRBJ2-7, with TRBD1 matching 9 bases. The J segment lost 6 bases and the V segment lost 1 base, leaving 7 bases of the junction unmatched. This CDR3 region has 15 residues. Germline lookup yields CDR1 KGHSH and CDR2 LQKENI. The variable domain in full, with the rest retrieved from reference TRBV18 and TRBJ2-7, is NAGVMQNPRHLVRRRGQEARLRCSPMKGHSHVYWYRQLPEEGLKFMVYLQKENIIDESGMPKERFSAEFPKEGPSILRIQQVVRGDSAAYFCASSPRGTGSGEQYFGPGTRLTVT.

This rearrangement joins TRBV5-1 to TRBJ2-7, with a possible D match to TRBD1 (5 bases). CDR1 is SGHRS and CDR2 is YFSETQ in the germline V gene. Trimming took 5 bases from V and 0 from J, leaving 21 bases between them. The CDR3 sequence is 17 residues long. The CDR3 DNA sequence: TGCGCCAGCAGTTTTGGGAACACGGACATCTTCTCCTACGAGCAGTACTTC. This encodes CASSFGNTDIFSYEQYF. The whole variable domain, filled in from reference TRBV5-1 and TRBJ2-7, reads KAGVTQTPRYLIKTRGQQVTLSCSPISGHRSVSWYQQTPGQGLQFLFEYFSETQRNKGNFPGRFSGRQFSNSRSEMNVSTLELGDSALYLCASSFGNTDIFSYEQYFGPGTRLTVT.

This clone appeared a single time. V gene TRBV10-3 combines with J gene TRBJ2-5, with D possibly TRBD1 on 7 matching bases. This CDR3 has 14 residues. The ends were cut back, 4 bases at V and 3 bases at J, with 12 bases in the middle. Germline V gene lookup returns CDR1 ENHRY and CDR2 SYGVKD. This CDR3 reads CAISGSRGEETQYF. As DNA, the CDR3 is TGTGCCATCAGTGGTAGCAGGGGGGAAGAGACCCAGTACTTC.

The CDR3 nucleotides read TGCAGCGTTGGGCACGCAGAAAAACTGTTTTTT. Protein product: CSVGHAEKLFF. V and J are TRBV29-1 and TRBJ1-4; D remains unclear. The CDR3 covers 11 residues. With 4 bases removed from V and 8 bases from J, the gap between germline ends came to 8 bases. In germline, CDR1 is SQVTM, CDR2 ANQGSEA. The complete variable domain, with remaining parts taken from reference TRBV29-1 and TRBJ1-4, reads SAVISQKPSRDICQRGTSLTIQCQVDSQVTMMFWYRQQPGQSLTLIATANQGSEATYESGFVIDKFPISRPNLTFSTLTVSNMSPEDSSIYLCSVGHAEKLFFGSGTQLSVL.

The chain couples TRBV5-1 to TRBJ2-7; D gene unclear. Between the trimmed V and J ends, which lost 4 bases and 0 bases, there was a span of 5 bases. CDR1 and CDR2 from the germline V gene are SGHRS and YFSETQ. The CDR3 length is 12 residues. The CDR3 protein is CASSDTSYEQYF. Here the CDR3 DNA reads TGCGCCAGCAGCGACACCTCCTACGAGCAGTACTTC.

This chain joins TRBV6-1 and TRBJ2-5; D is perhaps TRBD2 (5 bases). V was shortened by 6 bases and J by 2 bases, with 13 bases between the two germline ends. Germline CDR1 and CDR2: MNHNS and SASEGT. The CDR3 is 14 residues long. CDR3 residues: CASRPPGGQETQYF. Written as DNA, the CDR3 is TGTGCCAGCAGGCCTCCCGGCGGGCAAGAGACCCAGTACTTC.

The rearrangement uses TRBV5-1 and TRBJ2-3; 9 bases line up with TRBD1. CDR3 length: 16 amino acids. V trimming: 4 bases; J trimming: 2 bases; junction bases outside the gene matches: 8. The germline V gene has CDR1 SGHRS and CDR2 YFSETQ. The CDR3 bases are TGCGCCAGCAGCACCACGACAGGGGGTTTCACAGATACGCAGTATTTT. Translation gives CASSTTTGGFTDTQYF.

The chain couples TRBV5-1 to TRBJ2-1; a weak D match, TRBD1 (5 bases). CDR1 is SGHRS and CDR2 is YFSETQ in the germline V gene. Trimming took 0 bases from V and 8 from J, leaving 6 bases between them. The CDR3 length is 12 residues. In DNA form, the CDR3 reads TGCGCCAGCAGCTTGGCAGGGTATGAGCAGTTCTTC. This translates into CASSLAGYEQFF.

This sequence joins TRBV30 and TRBJ2-2; TRBD2 aligns across 11 bases. Germline lookup yields CDR1 GTSNPN and CDR2 SVGIG (reference sequence). J lost 5 bases, V lost 4 bases, and 15 bases had no gene match. The CDR3 is made up of 18 amino acids. The CDR3 coding sequence is TGTGCCTGGAACCCTGGTCATGGGGGACTAGCGGTTACCGGGGAGCTGTTTTTT. This encodes CAWNPGHGGLAVTGELFF.

This chain connects TRBV18 to TRBJ1-1; perhaps TRBD1 as D (6 bases). The germline V gene encodes CDR1 KGHSH and CDR2 LQKENI. The CDR3 spans 13 residues. V was clipped by 2 bases and J by 7 bases, with 11 bases between them. The CDR3 nucleotides are TGTGCCAGCTCACCAATTAGGACAGATGAAGCTTTCTTT. Protein product: CASSPIRTDEAFF.

The chain is built from TRBV6-1 and TRBJ1-4; 8 bases align to TRBD1. The ends lost 8 bases at V and 3 bases at J; junction bases unmatched: 2. The CDR3 is 13 amino acids. Germline CDR1 MNHNS, CDR2 SASEGT. The CDR3 loop reads CASAGGPNEKLFF. In DNA form, the CDR3 reads TGTGCCAGCGCAGGGGGCCCTAATGAAAAACTGTTTTTT.